This T cell receptor (beta chain) was identified during a study of beta chain features in type 1 diabetes. General study results and limits: TCRB CDR3s from Type 1 diabetes patients were moderately but significantly shorter in all four CD4+ subsets.

Sampling consisted of one heparinised blood draw per donor, averaging about 116 mL. Worth noting for this clone: Its antigen is unknown.

The CDR3 spans 17 residues. CDR1 GTSNPN and CDR2 SVGIG come from the germline V gene (reference sequence). Losses at the gene ends were 0 bases for V and 3 bases for J; bases not matched to a gene: 10. The sequenced template was cDNA made from the entire isolated RNA. Some clones are missing from TCRdb's copy, which holds only in-frame ones; the method was immunoSEQ multiplex PCR. Among 600,000 to 750,000 clones listed, under 15% were seen once. Sequenced: naive CD4+ T cells from blood. This clonotype originated in a man aged 30 to 45 with type 1 diabetes. The V and J genes are TRBV30 and TRBJ1-3; the match to TRBD1 covers 8 bases. The CDR3 loop reads CAWSVEKGRGLGNTIYF. The DNA for the CDR3 is TGTGCCTGGAGTGTAGAGAAGGGCAGGGGGCTTGGAAACACCATATATTTT.